This T cell receptor (beta chain) derives from a study of response to subunit inactivated influenza vaccine. TCRdb redid the calling of the RT-PCR reads with MiXCR, one entry per CDR3 protein. The sample carries under 950,000 distinct CDR3 sequences, around 20% recorded once. V dropped 5 bases and J dropped 6; count of bases not matched to a gene: 9. The germline CDR1 and CDR2 sequences are SGHAT and FQNNGV. The CDR3 extends over 15 amino acids. The sequence was collected from a man between 50 and 59 years old who received an inactivated influenza vaccine. This chain uses TRBV11-2 with TRBJ2-7; 11 bases agree with TRBD2. The input for sequencing was PBMCs from blood, taken 5 to 6 days after vaccination. In nucleotides, the CDR3 is TGTGCCAGCAGCGCCACGACTAGCGGGATACGCGAGCAGTACTTC. Its translation is CASSATTSGIREQYF.